These 7 T cell receptor beta chains originate from one sample sequenced in a study of blood T cell repertoires in COVID-19. Generated by immunoSEQ multiplex PCR, the TCRdb table keeps only in-frame clones and is missing some. The sample lists some 30,000 clones, approximately 89% occurring once. The sample comprised peripheral blood. The receptors derive from an elderly man with acute or convalescent COVID-19.

The gene calls are TRBV16 and TRBJ2-2, with a possible D match to TRBD1 (6 bases). Germline values: CDR1 KGHSY, CDR2 FQNENV. The CDR3 totals 13 residues. Deletions cut 8 bases from V and 5 bases from J, with 12 bases between. The DNA of the CDR3 is TGTGCCAGCGGGGGCCGGGCGACCGGGGAGCTGTTTTTT. Amino acid sequence: CASGGRATGELFF.

This clone was seen just once. The genes are TRBV18 and TRBJ1-2; D unclear. V was shortened by 3 bases and J by 2 bases, with 10 bases between the two germline ends. This CDR3 comprises 14 residues. Germline V gene data show CDR1 as KGHSH and CDR2 as LQKENI. The CDR3, as DNA: TGTGCCAGCTCACCTAGAGACGGGAACTATGGCTACACCTTC. It yields the protein CASSPRDGNYGYTF.

This chain's CDR3 is CASSLSKGSVMNTEAFF. CDR3 DNA sequence: TGTGCCAGCAGCTTGTCTAAGGGGTCGGTAATGAACACTGAAGCTTTCTTT. The V gene is TRBV11-2, the J gene TRBJ1-1; possible D gene TRBD1, 5 bases. The CDR3 contains 17 residues. V lost 3 bases to trimming and J lost 0 bases, with 17 bases between them. Per germline, CDR1 SGHAT and CDR2 FQNNGV. Full variable domain (missing parts from reference TRBV11-2 and TRBJ1-1): EAGVAQSPRYKIIEKRQSVAFWCNPISGHATLYWYQQILGQGPKLLIQFQNNGVVDDSQLPKDRFSAERLKGVDSTLKIQPAKLEDSAVYLCASSLSKGSVMNTEAFFGQGTRLTVV.

The chain recombines TRBV19 with TRBJ2-5; TRBD1 matches 7 bases. The germline V gene encodes CDR1 LNHDA and CDR2 SQIVND (reference sequence). V gave up 9 bases and J gave up 4 bases; unmatched junction bases: 14. This CDR3 comprises 15 residues. CDR3 amino acids: CASSDRVNVGETQYF. CDR3 sequence (DNA): TGTGCCAGCAGTGACAGGGTAAATGTTGGAGAGACCCAGTACTTC. The entire variable domain, with the rest obtained from reference TRBV19 and TRBJ2-5, is as follows: DGGITQSPKYLFRKEGQNVTLSCEQNLNHDAMYWYRQDPGQGLRLIYYSQIVNDFQKGDIAEGYSVSREKKESFPLTVTSAQKNPTAFYLCASSDRVNVGETQYFGPGTRLLVL.

V gene TRBV7-9 combines with J gene TRBJ2-1, with 15 bases matching TRBD2. The length of the CDR3 is 15 residues. The junction had 3 bases not matched to a gene; V was cut back by 5 bases and J by 7 bases. CDR1 is SEHNR, CDR2 FQNEAQ, per germline (reference sequence). The DNA for the CDR3 is TGTGCCAGCAGCCGCGGACTAGCGGGAGGGAATGAGCAGTTCTTC. Translation: CASSRGLAGGNEQFF.

The chain recombines TRBV3-1 (or the pseudogene TRBV3-2) with TRBJ2-2, with D perhaps matching TRBD1 (6 bases). Germline CDR1 LGHDT, CDR2 YNNKEL (reference sequence). The V end lost 5 bases, the J end lost 3 bases, and 7 bases lay between the germline ends. The CDR3 is 13 amino acids. This CDR3 is CASSKGDTGELFF. DNA of the CDR3: TGTGCCAGCAGCAAGGGGGACACCGGGGAGCTGTTTTTT.

The chain recombines TRBV2 with TRBJ1-6; D possibly corresponds to TRBD1 (5 bases). Germline V CDR1 and CDR2: SNHLY, FYNNEI. V lost 6 bases and J 8 bases, leaving 8 bases between the germline ends. This CDR3 is 12 amino acids long. The CDR3 bases are TGTGCCAGCAGCGGGGGTTATTCACCCCTCCACTTT. Protein sequence: CASSGGYSPLHF.